What follows are 3 T cell receptor beta chains derived from one specimen sequenced in a study of blood T cell repertoires in COVID-19 (dated by TCRdb to the early 2020s). Library method: the immunoSEQ multiplex PCR assay. TCRdb stores this immuneACCESS table with in-frame sequences only. Part of the clones is absent; in the studies checked, under half of the shortfall reflects unresolved V genes, and no reason is known for the rest. The sample table records over 130,000 clones; roughly 86% of these occur just once. 3% to 4% of the sample is held by the ten biggest clonotypes. What was sequenced was PBMCs or T cells enriched from blood (not recorded which). The receptor source for this set is a woman between 45 and 60 years old with acute COVID-19.

The chain carries TRBV2 and TRBJ1-2, with TRBD1 identical over 7 bases. The J segment lost 4 bases and the V segment lost 3 bases, leaving 5 bases of the junction unmatched. Germline lookup yields CDR1 SNHLY and CDR2 FYNNEI. The CDR3 consists of 14 residues. The CDR3 bases are TGTGCCAGCAGTGATACAGGGGCACTCTATGGCTACACCTTC. This gives the protein CASSDTGALYGYTF.

This chain joins TRBV9 and TRBJ1-1; 7 nucleotides align to TRBD1. The germline CDR1 and CDR2 sequences are SGDLS and YYNGEE. Trimming removed 4 bases from V and 4 bases from J; junction bases left unmatched: 7. The CDR3 totals 14 residues. The CDR3: CASSFGQAGTEAFF. DNA for the CDR3: TGTGCCAGCAGCTTTGGACAGGCGGGCACTGAAGCTTTCTTT.

The V gene is TRBV13, the J gene TRBJ1-1; possibly TRBD1 for D (5 bases). V was clipped by 2 bases and J by 3 bases, with 22 bases between them. This CDR3 has 18 amino acids. Per the germline V gene, CDR1 is PRHDT and CDR2 is FYEKMQ (reference sequence). The CDR3 nucleotides are TGTGCCAGCAGCTTACTCCGGACACCGATGAGGCGGTACACTGAAGCTTTCTTT. This gives the protein CASSLLRTPMRRYTEAFF. Complete variable domain (other parts from reference TRBV13 and TRBJ1-1): AAGVIQSPRHLIKEKRETATLKCYPIPRHDTVYWYQQGPGQDPQFLISFYEKMQSDKGSIPDRFSAQQFSDYHSELNMSSLELGDSALYFCASSLLRTPMRRYTEAFFGQGTRLTVV.